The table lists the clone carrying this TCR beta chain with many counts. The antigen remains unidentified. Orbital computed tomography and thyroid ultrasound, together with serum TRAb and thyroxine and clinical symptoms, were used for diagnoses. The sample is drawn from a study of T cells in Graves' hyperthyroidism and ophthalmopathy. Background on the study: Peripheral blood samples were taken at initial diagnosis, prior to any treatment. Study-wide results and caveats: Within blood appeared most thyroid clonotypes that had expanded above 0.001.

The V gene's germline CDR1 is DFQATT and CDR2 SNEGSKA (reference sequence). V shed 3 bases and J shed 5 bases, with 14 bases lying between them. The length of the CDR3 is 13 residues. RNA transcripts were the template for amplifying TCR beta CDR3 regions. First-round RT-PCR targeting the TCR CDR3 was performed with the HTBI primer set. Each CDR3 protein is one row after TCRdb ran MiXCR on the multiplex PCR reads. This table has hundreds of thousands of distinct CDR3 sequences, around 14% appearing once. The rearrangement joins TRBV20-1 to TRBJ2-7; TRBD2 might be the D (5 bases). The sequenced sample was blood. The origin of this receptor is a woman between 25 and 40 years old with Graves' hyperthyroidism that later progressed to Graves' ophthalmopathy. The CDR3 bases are TGCAGTGCTAGTGATGCGGGTGTCCACGAGCAGTACTTC. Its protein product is CSASDAGVHEQYF.